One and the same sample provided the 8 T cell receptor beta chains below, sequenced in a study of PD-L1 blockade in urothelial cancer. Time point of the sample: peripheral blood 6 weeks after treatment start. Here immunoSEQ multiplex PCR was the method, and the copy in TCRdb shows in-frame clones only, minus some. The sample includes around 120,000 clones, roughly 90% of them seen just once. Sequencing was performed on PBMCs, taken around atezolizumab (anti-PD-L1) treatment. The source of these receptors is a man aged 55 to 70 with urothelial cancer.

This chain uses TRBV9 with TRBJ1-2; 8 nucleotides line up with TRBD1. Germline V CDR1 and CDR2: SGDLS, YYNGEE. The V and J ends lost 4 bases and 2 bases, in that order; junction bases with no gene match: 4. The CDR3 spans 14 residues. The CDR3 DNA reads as TGTGCCAGCAGCCCAGGGGACAGGAACTATGGCTACACCTTC. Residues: CASSPGDRNYGYTF.

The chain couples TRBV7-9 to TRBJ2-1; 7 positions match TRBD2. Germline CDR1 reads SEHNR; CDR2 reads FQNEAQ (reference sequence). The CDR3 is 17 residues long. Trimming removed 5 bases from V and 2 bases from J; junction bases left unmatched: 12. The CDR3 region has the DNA TGTGCCAGCAGCACAACTGGAGCGGGACTCACCTACAATGAGCAGTTCTTC. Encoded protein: CASSTTGAGLTYNEQFF.

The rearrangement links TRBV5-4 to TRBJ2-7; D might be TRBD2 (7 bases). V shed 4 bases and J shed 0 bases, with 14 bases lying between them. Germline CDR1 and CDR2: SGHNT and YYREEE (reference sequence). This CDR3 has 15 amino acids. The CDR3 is CASSPVGGLSYEQYF. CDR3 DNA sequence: TGTGCCAGCAGCCCGGTGGGGGGGCTCTCCTACGAGCAGTACTTC.

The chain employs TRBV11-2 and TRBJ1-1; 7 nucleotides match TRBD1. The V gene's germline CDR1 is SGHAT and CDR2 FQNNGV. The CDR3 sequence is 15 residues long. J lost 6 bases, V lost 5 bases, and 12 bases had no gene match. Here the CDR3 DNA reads TGTGCCAGCAGCCGGACTAAAACAGGGGAGCCTGAAGCTTTCTTT. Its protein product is CASSRTKTGEPEAFF.

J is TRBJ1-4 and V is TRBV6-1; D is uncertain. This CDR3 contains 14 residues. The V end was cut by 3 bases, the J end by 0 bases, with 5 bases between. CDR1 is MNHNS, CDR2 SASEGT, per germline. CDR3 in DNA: TGTGCCAGCAGTGATTATGCAACTAATGAAAAACTGTTTTTT. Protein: CASSDYATNEKLFF.

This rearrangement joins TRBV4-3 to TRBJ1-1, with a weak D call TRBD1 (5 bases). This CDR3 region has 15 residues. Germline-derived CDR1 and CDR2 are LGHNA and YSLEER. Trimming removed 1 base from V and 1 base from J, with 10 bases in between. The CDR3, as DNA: TGCGCCAGCAGCCAAGCGGCGGGGCCGAACACTGAAGCTTTCTTT. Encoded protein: CASSQAAGPNTEAFF.

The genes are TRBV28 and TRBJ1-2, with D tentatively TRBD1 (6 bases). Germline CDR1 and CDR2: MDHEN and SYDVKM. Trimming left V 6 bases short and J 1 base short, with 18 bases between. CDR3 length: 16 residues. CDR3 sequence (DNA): TGTGCCAGCAGATACCCCCCCGGACAGCTTAACTATGGCTACACCTTC. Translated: CASRYPPGQLNYGYTF.

CDR3 nucleotides: TGCGCCAGCAGCCCGTCCCTGAGCTCCTACGAGCAGTACTTC. Translated: CASSPSLSSYEQYF. The chain has TRBV5-1 and TRBJ2-7, with D unresolved. The germline V gene encodes CDR1 SGHRS and CDR2 YFSETQ. V was trimmed by 4 bases and J by 0 bases, leaving 11 bases between them. This CDR3 has 14 residues.